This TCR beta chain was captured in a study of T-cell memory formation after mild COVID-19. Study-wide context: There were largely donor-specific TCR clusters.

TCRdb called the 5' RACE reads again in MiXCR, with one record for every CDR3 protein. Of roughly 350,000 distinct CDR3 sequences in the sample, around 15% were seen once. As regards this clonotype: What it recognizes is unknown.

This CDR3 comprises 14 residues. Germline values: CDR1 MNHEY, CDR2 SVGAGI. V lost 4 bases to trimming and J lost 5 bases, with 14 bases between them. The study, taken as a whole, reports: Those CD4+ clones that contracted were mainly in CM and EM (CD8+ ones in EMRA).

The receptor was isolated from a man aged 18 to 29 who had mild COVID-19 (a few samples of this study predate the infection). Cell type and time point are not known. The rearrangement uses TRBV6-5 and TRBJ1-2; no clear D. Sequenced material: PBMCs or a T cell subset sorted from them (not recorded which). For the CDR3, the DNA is TGTGCCAGCAGTTGGGGTCCGGGATCTTATGGCTACACCTTC. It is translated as CASSWGPGSYGYTF.